This is a list of T cell receptor beta chains from one sample in a study of cytotoxic CD8 clonotypes in ibrutinib-treated CLL. This table comes from immunoSEQ multiplex PCR, and its TCRdb copy is limited to in-frame clones, with some not included. The table includes approximately 150,000 clones, approximately 77% detected once. Sequencing was performed on PBMCs, taken after 12 months of ibrutinib treatment. All receptors come from a human donor with chronic lymphocytic leukemia. Each CDR3 is given with its conserved first and last residue.

TRBJ2-2	TRBV14	17	CASSQDRLAARAGELFF
TRBJ2-7	TRBV2	14	CASRGTETPYEQYF
TRBJ1-6	TRBV19	14	CASRPYPGWSPLHF
TRBJ2-7	TRBV7-2	15	CASSSDVSSSYEQYF
TRBJ2-7	TRBV18	16	CASSPIDGSFSYEQYF
TRBJ2-7	TRBV5-5	13	CASSGDRGYEQYF
TRBJ2-1	TRBV5-1	11	CASSSIGEQFF
TRBJ1-4	TRBV7-9	16	CASSHGQIATNEKLFF
TRBJ2-5	TRBV5-1	15	CASSLEWTGAETQYF
TRBJ2-1	TRBV28	17	CASSFPRTSGRANEQFF
TRBJ2-1	TRBV7-9	12	CASSLQGNEQFF
TRBJ1-2	TRBV4-1	15	CASRVNPGTEYGYTF